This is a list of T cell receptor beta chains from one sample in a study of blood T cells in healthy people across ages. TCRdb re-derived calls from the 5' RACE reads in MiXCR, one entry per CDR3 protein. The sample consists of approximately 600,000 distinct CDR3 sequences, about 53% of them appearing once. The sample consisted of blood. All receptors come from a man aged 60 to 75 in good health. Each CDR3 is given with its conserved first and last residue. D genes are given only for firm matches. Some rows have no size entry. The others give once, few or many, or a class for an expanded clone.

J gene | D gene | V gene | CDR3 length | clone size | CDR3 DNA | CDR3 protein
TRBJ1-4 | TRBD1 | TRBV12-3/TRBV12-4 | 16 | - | TGTGCCAGCAGTCGAGACTCGGGACAGGGTGGCGAAAAACTGTTTTTT | CASSRDSGQGGEKLFF
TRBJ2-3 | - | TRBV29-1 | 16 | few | TGCAGCGTTGAAGATCCTAGACGCCCGGTAGCAGATACGCAGTATTTT | CSVEDPRRPVADTQYF
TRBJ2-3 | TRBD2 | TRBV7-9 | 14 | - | TGTGCCAGCAGTTTTTTGGGGGGGACAGATACGCAGTATTTT | CASSFLGGTDTQYF
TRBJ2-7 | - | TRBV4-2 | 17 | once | TGTGCCAGCAGCCAGATGGGGCAAGGGCGGAAATTCTACGAGCAGTACTTC | CASSQMGQGRKFYEQYF
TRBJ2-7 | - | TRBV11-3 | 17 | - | TGTGCCAGCAGCTTATTCCCCAGGGGGGAATCTTTCTACGAGCAGTACTTC | CASSLFPRGESFYEQYF
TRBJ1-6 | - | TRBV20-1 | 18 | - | TGCAGTGCTAGAGATAGGGTGGGGGGCGAGTCCTATAATTCACCCCTCCACTTT | CSARDRVGGESYNSPLHF
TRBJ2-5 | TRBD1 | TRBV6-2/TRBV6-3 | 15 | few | TGTGCCAGCAGATCTTACGGGACAGGGGAGGAGACCCAGTACTTC | CASRSYGTGEETQYF
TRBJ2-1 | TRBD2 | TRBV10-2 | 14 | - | TGCGCCTGCCAGCGGGGGGGGCCTTTAAATGAGCAGTTCTTC | CACQRGGPLNEQFF
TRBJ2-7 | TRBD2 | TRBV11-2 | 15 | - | TGTGCCAGCAGCTTAGGACTAGCAGTTTGGAACGAGCAGTACTTC | CASSLGLAVWNEQYF
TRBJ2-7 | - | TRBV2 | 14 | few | TGTGCCAGCATTCTAAACTTCCAGGGCTACGAGCAGTACTTC | CASILNFQGYEQYF
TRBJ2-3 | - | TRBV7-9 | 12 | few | TGTGCCAGCAGCTTAGACGACGATACGCAGTATTTT | CASSLDDDTQYF
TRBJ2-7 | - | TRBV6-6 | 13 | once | TGTGCCAGCAGTTCCGGACAGATCTACGAGCAGTACTTC | CASSSGQIYEQYF
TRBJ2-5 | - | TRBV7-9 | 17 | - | TGTGCCAGCAGCTTAGCAACCGGGGGCCAGGCTCGGGAGACCCAGTACTTC | CASSLATGGQARETQYF
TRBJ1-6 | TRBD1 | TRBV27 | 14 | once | TGTGCCAGCAGAACCGGGACAGGGGAATCACCCCTCCACTTT | CASRTGTGESPLHF
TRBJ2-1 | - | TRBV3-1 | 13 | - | TGTGCCAGCAGCCAAGTTAGGGGAGAGACCCAGTTCTTC | CASSQVRGETQFF
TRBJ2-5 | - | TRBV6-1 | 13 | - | TGTGCCAGTGGGGGACGGACGCAAGAGACCCAGTACTTC | CASGGRTQETQYF
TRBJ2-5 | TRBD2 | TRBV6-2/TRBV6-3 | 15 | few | TGTGCCAGCAGTTACGAGGGCGGGGGGGCAGAGACCCAGTACTTC | CASSYEGGGAETQYF
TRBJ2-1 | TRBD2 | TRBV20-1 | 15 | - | TGCAGTGCGACCCTAGCGGGGGGACTGTACAATGAGCAGTTCTTC | CSATLAGGLYNEQFF
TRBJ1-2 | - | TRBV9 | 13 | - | TGTGCCAGCAGCGGGTGGGGCTGGGGTGGCTACACCTTC | CASSGWGWGGYTF
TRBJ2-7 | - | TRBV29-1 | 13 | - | TGCAGCGTTGAACGCGGTGATACCTACGAGCAGTACTTC | CSVERGDTYEQYF
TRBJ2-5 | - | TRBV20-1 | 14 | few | TGCAGCTACGCCTCGGGGTCTCAAGAGGAGACCCAGTACTTC | CSYASGSQEETQYF
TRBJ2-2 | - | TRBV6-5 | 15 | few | TGTGCCAGCAGCCTATCCGGGGCTAACACCGGGGAGCTGTTTTTT | CASSLSGANTGELFF
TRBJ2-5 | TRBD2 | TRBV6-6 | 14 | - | TGTGCCGCGGGGGTAGGGGTAACAGAGGAGACCCAGTACTTC | CAAGVGVTEETQYF
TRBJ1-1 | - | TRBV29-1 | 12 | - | TGCAGCGTTGAACCGGGGGGGACTGAAGCTTTCTTT | CSVEPGGTEAFF
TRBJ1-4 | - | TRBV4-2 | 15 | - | TGTGCCAGCAGCCAAGAGACGACAACTAATGAAAAACTGTTTTTT | CASSQETTTNEKLFF
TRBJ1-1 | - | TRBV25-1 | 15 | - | TGTGCCAGCAGTTATAATGTCGGGGGCAACACTGAAGCTTTCTTT | CASSYNVGGNTEAFF
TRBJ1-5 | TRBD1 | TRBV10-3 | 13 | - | TGTGCCATCTCGGACAGGTTCAATCAGCCCCAGCATTTT | CAISDRFNQPQHF
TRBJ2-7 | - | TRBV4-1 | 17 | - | TGCGCCAGCAGCCAAGATTTAGGACGGGGACCAAGCGACGAGCAGTACTTC | CASSQDLGRGPSDEQYF
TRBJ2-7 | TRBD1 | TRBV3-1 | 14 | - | TGTTCCAGCAGCCAAGTTACAGGGGATTACGAGCAGTACTTC | CSSSQVTGDYEQYF
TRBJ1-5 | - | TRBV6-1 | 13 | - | TGTGCAGGGGCGGGCAGGGAATCGCAGCCCCAGCATTTT | CAGAGRESQPQHF
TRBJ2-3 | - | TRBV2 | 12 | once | TGTGCCAGCAGTGCGACCGGAGAAGCGCAGTATTTT | CASSATGEAQYF
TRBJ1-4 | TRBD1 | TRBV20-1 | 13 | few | TGCAGTGCTTTGACAGGGGTGAATGAAAAACTGTTTTTT | CSALTGVNEKLFF
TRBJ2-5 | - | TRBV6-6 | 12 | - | TGTGCCACCCAACAGGGCCAAGAGACCCAGTACTTC | CATQQGQETQYF
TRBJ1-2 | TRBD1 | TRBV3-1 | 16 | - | TGTGCCAGCAGCCGCTTGGATGGGACAGGGAACTATGGCTACACCTTC | CASSRLDGTGNYGYTF
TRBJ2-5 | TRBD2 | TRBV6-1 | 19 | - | TGTGCCAGCAGTGGTAGGACTAGCGGGGGTCCAGGGTACCACGAGACCCAGTACTTC | CASSGRTSGGPGYHETQYF
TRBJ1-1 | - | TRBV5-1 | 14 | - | TGCGCCAGCAGTCGACAGCCCATGAACACTGAAGCTTTCTTT | CASSRQPMNTEAFF
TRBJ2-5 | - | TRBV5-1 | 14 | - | TGCGCCAGCAGCAGAGGGACGAACCAAGAGACCCAGTACTTC | CASSRGTNQETQYF
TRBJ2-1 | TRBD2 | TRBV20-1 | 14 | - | TGCAGTGCTAGCCGGACTAGCAGGTGGAATGAGCAGTTCTTC | CSASRTSRWNEQFF
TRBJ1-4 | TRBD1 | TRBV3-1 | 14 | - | TGTGCCAGCAGCTTCCCGGGACAGGGGGAAAAACTGTTTTTT | CASSFPGQGEKLFF
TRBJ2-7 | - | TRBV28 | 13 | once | TGTGCCGCATCTGGGGGTGTGGGGTACGAGCAGTACTTC | CAASGGVGYEQYF
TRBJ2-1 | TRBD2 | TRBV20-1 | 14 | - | TGCAGTGCTCCTGTAGCGGGAGGGGCAAATGAGCAGTTCTTC | CSAPVAGGANEQFF
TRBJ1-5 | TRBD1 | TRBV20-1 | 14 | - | TGCAGTGCTATAGGGACAGGGATCAGTCAGCCCCAGCATTTT | CSAIGTGISQPQHF
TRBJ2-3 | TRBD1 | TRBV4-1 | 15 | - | TGCGCCAGCAGCCGAGGACAGGGGCCCATAGATACGCAGTATTTT | CASSRGQGPIDTQYF
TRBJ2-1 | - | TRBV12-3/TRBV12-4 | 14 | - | TGTGCCAGCCTGCGAGGGGCCGGCTACAATGAGCAGTTCTTC | CASLRGAGYNEQFF
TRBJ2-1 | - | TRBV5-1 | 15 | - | TGCGCCAGCAGCTTGAGGGGGGACTCCTACAATGAGCAGTTCTTC | CASSLRGDSYNEQFF
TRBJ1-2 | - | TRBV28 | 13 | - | TGTGCCAGCAGTTTAAGCAGGGGTTATGGCTACACCTTC | CASSLSRGYGYTF
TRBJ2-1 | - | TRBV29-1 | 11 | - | TGCAGCGGCAGGGGTTCACATGAGCAGTTCTTC | CSGRGSHEQFF
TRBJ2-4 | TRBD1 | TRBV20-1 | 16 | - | TGCAGTGCCCAACCCTGGACAGGGTTAGCCAAAAACATTCAGTACTTC | CSAQPWTGLAKNIQYF
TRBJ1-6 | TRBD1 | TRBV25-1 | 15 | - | TGTGCCAGCACAGGGGGTAGCTCCTATAATTCACCCCTCCACTTT | CASTGGSSYNSPLHF
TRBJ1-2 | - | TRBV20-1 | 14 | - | TGCAGTGCTAGAGAGCAGGGACAATCCTATGGCTACACCTTC | CSAREQGQSYGYTF
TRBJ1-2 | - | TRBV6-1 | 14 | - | TGTGCCAGCAGTGGCGTGGGTACACCCTATGGCTACACCTTC | CASSGVGTPYGYTF
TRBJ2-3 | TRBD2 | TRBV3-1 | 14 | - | TGTGCCAGCAGCCTAGCGGGGGAATGGGATACGCAGTATTTT | CASSLAGEWDTQYF
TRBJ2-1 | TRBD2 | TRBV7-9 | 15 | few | TGTGCCAGCAAACCGCTAGCGGGCACCTACAATGAGCAGTTCTTC | CASKPLAGTYNEQFF
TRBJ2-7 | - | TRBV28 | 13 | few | TGTGCCAGCAGCCTCGCTCAAACTTACGAGCAGTACTTC | CASSLAQTYEQYF
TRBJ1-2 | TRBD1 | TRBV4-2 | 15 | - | TGTGCCAGCAGCCAAGAAACAGGGGGTCTGGGGGGCTACACCTTC | CASSQETGGLGGYTF
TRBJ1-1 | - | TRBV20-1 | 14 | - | TGCAGCGGGGGCAGGAGGGGCCTGAACACTGAAGCTTTCTTT | CSGGRRGLNTEAFF
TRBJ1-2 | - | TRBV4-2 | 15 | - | TGTGCCAGCAGCCAAGGAAGCGGCAGCGATTATGGCTACACCTTC | CASSQGSGSDYGYTF
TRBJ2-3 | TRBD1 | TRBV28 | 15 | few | TGTGCCAGCAGTCCACAGGGGGTCAGCACAGATACGCAGTATTTT | CASSPQGVSTDTQYF
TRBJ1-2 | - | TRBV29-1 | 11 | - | TGCAGCGTTGGGCTAGGGGATGGCTACACCTTC | CSVGLGDGYTF